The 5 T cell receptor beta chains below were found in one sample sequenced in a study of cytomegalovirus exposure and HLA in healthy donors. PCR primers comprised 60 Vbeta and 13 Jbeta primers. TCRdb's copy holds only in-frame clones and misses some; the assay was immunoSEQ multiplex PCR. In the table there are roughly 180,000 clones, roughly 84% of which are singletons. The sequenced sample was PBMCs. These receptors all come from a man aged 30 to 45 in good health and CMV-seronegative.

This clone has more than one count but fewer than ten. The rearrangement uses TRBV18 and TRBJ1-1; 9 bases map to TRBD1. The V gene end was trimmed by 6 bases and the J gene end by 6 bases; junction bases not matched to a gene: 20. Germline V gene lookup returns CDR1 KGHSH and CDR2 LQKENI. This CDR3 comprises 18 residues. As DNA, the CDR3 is TGTGCCAGCTCCCAAGGGGTAGGGACAGGGCATAGTTTCGCTGAAGCTTTCTTT. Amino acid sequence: CASSQGVGTGHSFAEAFF.

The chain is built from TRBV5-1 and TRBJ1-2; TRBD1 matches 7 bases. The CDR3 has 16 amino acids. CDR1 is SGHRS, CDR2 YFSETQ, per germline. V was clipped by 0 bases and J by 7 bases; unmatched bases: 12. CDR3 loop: CASSLAPQGKVGGYTF. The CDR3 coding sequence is TGCGCCAGCAGCTTGGCCCCACAGGGGAAAGTCGGTGGCTACACCTTC.

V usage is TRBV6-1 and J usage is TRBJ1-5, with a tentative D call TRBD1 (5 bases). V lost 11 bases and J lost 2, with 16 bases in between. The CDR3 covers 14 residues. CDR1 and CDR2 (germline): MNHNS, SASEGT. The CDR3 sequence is CACQGGVGNQPQHF. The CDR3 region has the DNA TGTGCCTGTCAAGGAGGGGTGGGCAATCAGCCCCAGCATTTT.

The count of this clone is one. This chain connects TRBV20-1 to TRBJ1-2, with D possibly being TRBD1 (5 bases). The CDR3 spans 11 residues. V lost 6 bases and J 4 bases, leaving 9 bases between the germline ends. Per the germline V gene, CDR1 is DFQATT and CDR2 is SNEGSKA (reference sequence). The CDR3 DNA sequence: TGCAGTGCGTGGACAAGCTATGGCTACACCTTC. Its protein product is CSAWTSYGYTF.

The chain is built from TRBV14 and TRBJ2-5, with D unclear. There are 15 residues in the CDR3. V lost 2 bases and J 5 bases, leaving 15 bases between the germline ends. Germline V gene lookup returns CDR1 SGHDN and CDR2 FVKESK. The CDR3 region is CASSQSTRSRETQYF. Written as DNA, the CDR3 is TGTGCCAGCAGCCAAAGCACGAGGTCTCGGGAGACCCAGTACTTC.